This T cell receptor beta chain originates from a study of cytomegalovirus exposure and HLA in healthy donors. Study conclusions and caveats: Overall, about 160 TCR beta chains were annotated as cytomegalovirus-associated. Most TCR sequences were rare, but some public TCRs occurred in many donors. Cytomegalovirus status was reportedly diagnosed by the classifier with high specificity and sensitivity.

The donors were part of the validation cohort of over a hundred subjects. That cohort was separate from the first cohort, which comprised roughly 670 subjects. The protocol was immunoSEQ multiplex PCR, while the TCRdb copy is restricted to in-frame clones and leaves out a portion. The data contain roughly 150,000 clones, more than 75% of them seen just once; the ten biggest clones take up 2.5% to 3%. The CDR3 totals 14 residues. V was shortened by 3 bases and J by 0 bases, with 11 bases between the two germline ends. Germline CDR1 SQVTM, CDR2 ANQGSEA. Regarding this clone: Its specificity is not known.

The receptor comes from a young man in good health and CMV-seronegative. Sequenced input: PBMCs. The rearrangement joins TRBV29-1 to TRBJ1-1; D is perhaps TRBD1 (6 bases). The CDR3 nucleotides read TGCAGCGTTGACTGGCAGGGGATGAACACTGAAGCTTTCTTT. It is translated as CSVDWQGMNTEAFF. The full variable domain, completed using reference TRBV29-1 and TRBJ1-1, is SAVISQKPSRDICQRGTSLTIQCQVDSQVTMMFWYRQQPGQSLTLIATANQGSEATYESGFVIDKFPISRPNLTFSTLTVSNMSPEDSSIYLCSVDWQGMNTEAFFGQGTRLTVV.